A single sample gave rise to the 9 T cell receptor beta chains below, sequenced in a study of T cell responses to AZD1222 COVID-19 vaccine. Here immunoSEQ multiplex PCR was the method, and the copy in TCRdb shows in-frame clones only, minus some. The data contain some 96,000 clones, 85% to 90% of them singletons. Sequenced here: peripheral blood, sampled on day 0 of AZD1222 vaccination. These receptors were obtained from an adult in good health.

The chain is built from TRBV5-1 and TRBJ1-1; a possible D gene is TRBD1 (6 bases). Germline V gene sequence: CDR1 SGHRS, CDR2 YFSETQ. V gave up 4 bases and J gave up 1 base, with 11 bases separating them. CDR3 size: 14 residues. The CDR3 DNA sequence: TGCGCCAGCAGCGTACCGACAGGGAACACTGAAGCTTTCTTT. This sequence encodes CASSVPTGNTEAFF.

The J gene is TRBJ2-2, the V gene TRBV7-2; TRBD1 might be the D (5 bases). The germline V gene encodes CDR1 SGHTA and CDR2 FQGNSA. The CDR3 is 15 amino acids. With 0 bases removed from V and 3 bases from J, the gap between germline ends came to 8 bases. The CDR3 DNA sequence: TGTGCCAGCAGCTTAGCAGGGGCCGACACCGGGGAGCTGTTTTTT. Amino acid sequence: CASSLAGADTGELFF. Full variable domain (rest looked up from reference TRBV7-2 and TRBJ2-2): GAGVSQSPSNKVTEKGKDVELRCDPISGHTALYWYRQSLGQGLEFLIYFQGNSAPDKSGLPSDRFSAERTGGSVSTLTIQRTQQEDSAVYLCASSLAGADTGELFFGEGSRLTVL.

The DNA for the CDR3 is TGTGCCAGCAGTCCGACCCAAAGACGGAACACTGAAGCTTTCTTT. Translating it yields CASSPTQRRNTEAFF. The gene calls are TRBV27 and TRBJ1-1; D gene uncertain. Germline values: CDR1 MNHEY, CDR2 SMNVEV (reference sequence). V dropped 5 bases and J dropped 1 base, with 14 bases sitting between them. The CDR3 is made up of 15 amino acids.

On this clone: A read error may account for a junction end that differs from germline. V is TRBV7-6 and J is TRBJ1-1, with D maybe TRBD1 (6 bases). CDR1 and CDR2 (germline): SGHVS, FNYEAQ. CDR3 size: 16 residues. The CDR3 nucleotides read TGTGCCAGCAGCTTAGGGGGGGCCACTATGAACACTGAAGTTTTCTTT. This codes for CASSLGGATMNTEVFF. Drawing the rest from reference TRBV7-6 and TRBJ1-1, the complete variable domain is GAGVSQSPRYKVTKRGQDVALRCDPISGHVSLYWYRQALGQGPEFLTYFNYEAQQDKSGLPNDRFSAERPEGSISTLTIQRTEQRDSAMYRCASSLGGATMNTEVFFGQGTRLTVV.

By share, this clone ranks as medium-sized. The chain employs TRBV7-2 and TRBJ1-6; no clear D gene. The V gene's germline CDR1 is SGHTA and CDR2 FQGNSA. The CDR3 runs to 14 residues. The V end lost 2 bases, the J end lost 7 bases, and 9 bases lay between the germline ends. The CDR3 region is CASSLLVGNSPLHF. In nucleotides, the CDR3 is TGTGCCAGCAGCTTACTAGTCGGGAATTCACCCCTCCACTTT.

V and J are TRBV7-7 and TRBJ2-3; D may be TRBD2 (5 bases). Trimming took off 5 bases at V and 1 base at J, with 13 bases between the two ends. The length of the CDR3 is 15 residues. Germline V gives CDR1 SSHAT, CDR2 FNYEAQ (reference sequence). The chain's CDR3 is CASSLGDGGTDTQYF. CDR3 nucleotide sequence: TGTGCCAGCAGCCTCGGGGATGGGGGCACAGATACGCAGTATTTT.

The gene calls are TRBV6-2 or TRBV6-3 and TRBJ2-7; D ambiguous. The CDR3 loop spans 13 amino acids. V lost 6 bases and J 2 bases, leaving 11 bases between the germline ends. Germline V gives CDR1 MNHEY, CDR2 SVGEGT. The CDR3: CASSSDLAYEQYF. CDR3 DNA sequence: TGTGCCAGCAGCTCGGACCTCGCCTACGAGCAGTACTTC.

This chain uses TRBV5-1 with TRBJ2-1; TRBD1 matches at 7 bases. The V gene's germline CDR1 is SGHRS and CDR2 YFSETQ. Germline trimming cut 4 bases from V and 6 bases from J; bases unmatched to any gene: 7. The CDR3 is 14 amino acids. The CDR3: CASSSRDRINEQFF. CDR3 nucleotide sequence: TGCGCCAGCAGCAGCCGGGACAGAATCAATGAGCAGTTCTTC.

Turning to this clone: Other DNA sequences in the sample encode the same CDR3. V usage is TRBV6-5 and J usage is TRBJ2-1, with 10 bases that match TRBD2. Germline assignment: CDR1 MNHEY and CDR2 SVGAGI. The ends lost 5 bases at V and 1 base at J; junction bases unmatched: 2. CDR3 length: 15 amino acids. The CDR3 nucleotides read TGTGCCAGCAGTCCGACTAGCGGGTCCTACAATGAGCAGTTCTTC. This codes for CASSPTSGSYNEQFF.